This T cell receptor (beta chain) stems from a study of CD8 T cells in Susac syndrome. Details on this clonotype: The antigen remains undetermined.

General study results and limits: Clonal CD8+ expansion in Susac was highest in TEMRA cells and active patients.

It was negative isolation that provided the CD8+ and CD4+ T cells, whereas TEMRA cells were enriched by FACS. Random hexamers were used to reverse transcribe an amount of roughly 0.45 to 1 ug RNA. TCRdb called the immunoSEQ multiplex PCR reads again in MiXCR, with one record for every CDR3 protein. The table records more than 65,000 distinct CDR3 sequences, around 95% of them present only once. The source material was CD8+ T cells from PBMCs. The TCR comes from a human donor with Susac syndrome.

The CDR3 nucleotides are TGTGCCAGCAGCCTAGGGGAGGGGCCGGGAGATACGCAGTATTTT. It translates to CASSLGEGPGDTQYF. The rearrangement joins TRBV5-4 to TRBJ2-3, with TRBD2 matching 7 bases. V lost 4 bases, J lost 5 bases, and 10 bases stayed unmatched. This CDR3 is 15 amino acids long. Germline CDR1 SGHNT, CDR2 YYREEE (reference sequence).